This paragraph covers one T cell receptor beta chain sequence. Its antigen is undetermined. This sample was taken from a study of post-analysis software for immune sequencing data. Study observations and caveats: Under the F measure, samples that were prepared in one batch clustered strongly together. With TRBV5-6, TRBV5-1 and TRBV20-1 included, a handful of TRBV segments were more frequent in patients than in controls.

CDR3 length: 14 residues. Germline CDR1 and CDR2: ENHRY and SYGVKD. The germline V and J ends were trimmed by 4 bases and 8 bases, with 15 bases remaining between them. Sequencing libraries made from TCR beta cDNA carried unique molecular identifiers. TCRdb re-analysed the PCR reads in MiXCR, keeping a single row per CDR3 protein. The table has approximately 730,000 distinct CDR3 sequences, around 27% seen once. The chain recombines TRBV10-3 with TRBJ2-1; D is unresolved. Sample: blood. This clonotype was sampled from a girl between 5 and 17 years old with multiple sclerosis. The DNA for the CDR3 is TGTGCCATCAGTGTATTCCTGAGGTCCGATGAGCAGTTCTTC. Translated, it gives CAISVFLRSDEQFF.